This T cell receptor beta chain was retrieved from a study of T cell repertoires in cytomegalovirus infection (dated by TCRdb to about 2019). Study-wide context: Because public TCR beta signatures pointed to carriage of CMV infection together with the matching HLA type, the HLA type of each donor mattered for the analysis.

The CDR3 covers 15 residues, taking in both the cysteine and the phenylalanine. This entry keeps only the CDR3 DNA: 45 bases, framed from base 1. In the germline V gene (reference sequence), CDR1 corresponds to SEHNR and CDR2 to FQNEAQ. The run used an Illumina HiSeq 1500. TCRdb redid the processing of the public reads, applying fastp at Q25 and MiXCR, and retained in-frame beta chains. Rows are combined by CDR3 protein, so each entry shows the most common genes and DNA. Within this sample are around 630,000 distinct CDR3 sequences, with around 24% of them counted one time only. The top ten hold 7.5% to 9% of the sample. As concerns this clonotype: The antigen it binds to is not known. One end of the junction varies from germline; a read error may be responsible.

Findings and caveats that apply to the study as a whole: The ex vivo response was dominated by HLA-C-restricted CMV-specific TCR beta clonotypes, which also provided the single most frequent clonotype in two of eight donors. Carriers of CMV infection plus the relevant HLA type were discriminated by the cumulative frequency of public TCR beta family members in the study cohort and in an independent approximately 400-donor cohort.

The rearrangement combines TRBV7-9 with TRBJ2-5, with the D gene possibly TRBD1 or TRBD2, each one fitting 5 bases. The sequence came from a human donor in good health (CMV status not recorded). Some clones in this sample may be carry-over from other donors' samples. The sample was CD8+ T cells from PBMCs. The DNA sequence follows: TGTGCCAGCAGCACACGGGACCGCCTTGGAGAGATCCAGTACTTC. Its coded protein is CASSTRDRLGEIQYF. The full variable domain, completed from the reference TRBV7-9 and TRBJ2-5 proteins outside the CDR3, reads DTGVSQNPRHKITKRGQNVTFRCDPISEHNRLYWYRQTLGQGPEFLTYFQNEAQLEKSRLLSDRFSAERPKGSFSTLEIQRTEQGDSAMYLCASSTRDRLGEIQYFGPGTRLLVL.